The rows below give T cell receptor beta chains drawn from one sample of a study of blood T cell repertoires in COVID-19. Profiling relied on immunoSEQ multiplex PCR, and the TCRdb table lists in-frame clones only, not all of them. The sample lists about 140,000 clones, less than 80% occurring once. Sequencing input: peripheral blood. These receptors all come from a man aged 55 to 69 with acute or convalescent COVID-19. The CDR3 runs from the conserved cysteine through the conserved F or W. A D gene is named only where the DNA matches it firmly. Not all rows give a size; the values are once, few, many and, for expanded clones, a class.

>TRBJ1-2|TRBD1|-|TRBV23-1
TGCGCCAGCAGTCAATCTAATTTGGACAGGGGGACCTATGGCTACACCTTC
CASSQSNLDRGTYGYTF
>TRBJ1-3|-|few|TRBV11-2
TGTGCCAGCAGCTTAGATCCCCAAGGAAACACCATATATTTT
CASSLDPQGNTIYF
>TRBJ1-5|-|-|TRBV2
TGTGCCAGCGGAGGCGGGACGGGGGGCAATCAGCCCCAGCATTTT
CASGGGTGGNQPQHF
>TRBJ1-4|TRBD1|-|TRBV30
TGTGCCTGGAGTGTACAGGGGGGCGGCGAAAAACTGTTTTTT
CAWSVQGGGEKLFF
>TRBJ1-5|TRBD1|-|TRBV18
TGTGCCAGCTCACCCAACAGGGGAGGCAATCAGCCCCAGCATTTT
CASSPNRGGNQPQHF
>TRBJ2-7|TRBD2|-|TRBV27
TGTGCCAGCAGTTTATCGTGGGGACTAGTGGATGAGTCGGACGAGCAGTACTTC
CASSLSWGLVDESDEQYF
>TRBJ2-1|-|-|TRBV25-1
TGTGCCAGCAGCCAATCAGGGCCTACAGAGCAGTTCTTC
CASSQSGPTEQFF
>TRBJ1-6|-|-|TRBV30
TGTGCCTGGAGTGTGGGACTAGACAGCTCCCTCCACTTT
CAWSVGLDSSLHF
>TRBJ2-7|TRBD1|many|TRBV3-1/TRBV3-2
TGTGCCAGCAGGACAGGGGTTGAGCAGTACTTC
CASRTGVEQYF
>TRBJ1-4|-|few|TRBV27
TGTGCCAGCAGTTTTGAGGCAGGGGTTAATGAAAAACTGTTTTTT
CASSFEAGVNEKLFF
>TRBJ2-3|-|-|TRBV7-3
TGTGCCAGCAGCTTAACGTTCCCATCCGATACGCAGTATTTT
CASSLTFPSDTQYF
>TRBJ2-7|TRBD2|-|TRBV5-6
TGTGCCAGCAGTTCGACTAGCGGGAGGTCCCTCCCCTCCGAGCAGTACTTC
CASSSTSGRSLPSEQYF
>TRBJ2-5|-|-|TRBV5-4
TGTGCCAGCAGCTTGCGGGCAGGGTCTGGGGAGACCCAGTACTTC
CASSLRAGSGETQYF
>TRBJ2-7|TRBD1|-|TRBV5-4
TGTGCCAGCAGCTCTAGGACAGGCCTGGGTGAGCAGTACTTC
CASSSRTGLGEQYF
>TRBJ1-2|-|-|TRBV27
TGTGCCAGCAGGGTAACCGCAGGCTATGGCTACACCTTC
CASRVTAGYGYTF
>TRBJ1-2|-|once|TRBV2
TGTGCCAGCAGTGGAGTACAGGGCGGTAACTATGGCTACACCTTC
CASSGVQGGNYGYTF
>TRBJ1-6|-|-|TRBV18
TGTGCCAGCTCACCTCCCACTCGGGATTCACCCCTCCACTTT
CASSPPTRDSPLHF
>TRBJ2-5|-|-|TRBV30
TGTGCCTGGAGTGTAGGAGTAGGGACCCAGTACTTC
CAWSVGVGTQYF
>TRBJ2-7|TRBD1|-|TRBV6-2/TRBV6-3
TGTGCCAGCAGTTTGGACAGGGGCTCCTACGAGCAGTACTTC
CASSLDRGSYEQYF
>TRBJ1-1|-|-|TRBV7-3
TGTGCCAGCAGTAGTACCCCTGACACTGAAGCTTTCTTT
CASSSTPDTEAFF
>TRBJ1-4|-|-|TRBV28
TGTGCCAGCAGTCAGTACATGGAAAAACTGTTTTTT
CASSQYMEKLFF
>TRBJ1-3|-|few|TRBV7-2
TGTGCCAGCAGCTTCCAGGGAACTGGAAACACCATATATTTT
CASSFQGTGNTIYF
>TRBJ2-3|-|once|TRBV5-1
TGCGCCAGCAGCCCGGGAATGGGAGATACGCAGTATTTT
CASSPGMGDTQYF
>TRBJ1-4|TRBD1|-|TRBV5-1
TGCGCCAGCAGCTACTTGTCCGGTAATAAGGGACAGGAAGAAAAACTGTTTTTT
CASSYLSGNKGQEEKLFF
>TRBJ1-2|-|-|TRBV28
TGTGCCAGCAGTTTATCTCCAGTCTATGGCTACACCTTC
CASSLSPVYGYTF
>TRBJ2-7|TRBD2|-|TRBV20-1
TGCAGTGCTAGTTCAGCGGGAGGGGCTCGGGGCGAGCAGTACTTC
CSASSAGGARGEQYF
>TRBJ1-5|TRBD1|few|TRBV2
TGTGCCAGCAGGGGGACAGGGCGTCAGCCCCAGCATTTT
CASRGTGRQPQHF